The rows below give T cell receptor beta chains drawn from one sample of a study of shared clonotypes between healthy human individuals. The table came from immunoSEQ multiplex PCR; TCRdb's copy has only in-frame clones and leaves some out. The data contain more than 400,000 clones, 81% of them singletons. The sample taken for sequencing was PBMCs. These receptors all stem from a woman in her thirties or forties in good health. Some clones in this sample may be carry-over from other donors' samples. The CDR3 runs from the conserved cysteine through the conserved F or W. D genes are given only for firm matches. A row's size may be missing; if present it is once, few, many or a size class.

cdr3_nt | cdr3_aa | clone_size | d_call | j_call | v_call
TGTGCCAGCAGTAACTTAGCGGGTGCCACAGATACGCAGTATTTT | CASSNLAGATDTQYF | . | TRBD2 | TRBJ2-3 | TRBV27
TGTGCCAGCTCACCACCGATAGGCGGAGGGAACTATGGCTACACCTTC | CASSPPIGGGNYGYTF | . | . | TRBJ1-2 | TRBV18
TGCGCCAGCCGAACCGAGACAGGGTTCGCCTACGAGCAGTACTTC | CASRTETGFAYEQYF | . | TRBD1 | TRBJ2-7 | TRBV5-1
TGTGCCAGCTCTCGCCGGACAGGGGATCAGCCCCAGCATTTT | CASSRRTGDQPQHF | . | TRBD1 | TRBJ1-5 | TRBV4-2
TGTGCCAGCAGTTTTACGCCTCGGGATACGCAGTATTTT | CASSFTPRDTQYF | . | . | TRBJ2-3 | TRBV27
TGCAGCGTTGGGACAGGGGGACAAGAGACCCAGTACTTC | CSVGTGGQETQYF | . | TRBD1 | TRBJ2-5 | TRBV29-1
TGTGCCAGTAGTCCAACAGGGCTGGAGACCCAGTACTTC | CASSPTGLETQYF | few | . | TRBJ2-5 | TRBV19
TGTGCCAGCATCGCTAGCGGGAGATTTAGCTACGAGCAGTACTTC | CASIASGRFSYEQYF | . | TRBD2 | TRBJ2-7 | TRBV28
TGTGCCAGCAGTGAAAGCGGGAGATCCTACAATGAGCAGTTCTTC | CASSESGRSYNEQFF | . | TRBD2 | TRBJ2-1 | TRBV6-1
TGTGCCAGCGAGGAGAGCTCTGGGGCCAACGTCCTGACTTTC | CASEESSGANVLTF | few | . | TRBJ2-6 | TRBV28
TGTGCCAGCAGCTCCGGGACTAGCGGGAGGGGTAGCACAGATACGCAGTATTTT | CASSSGTSGRGSTDTQYF | . | TRBD2 | TRBJ2-3 | TRBV2
TGCGCCAGCAGCTTGGCCGCGGGATCCCTCACAACTGAGCAGTTCTTC | CASSLAAGSLTTEQFF | . | . | TRBJ2-1 | TRBV5-1
TGTGCCAGCAGCTCGACAGGGCGAGATACGCAGTATTTT | CASSSTGRDTQYF | . | TRBD1 | TRBJ2-3 | TRBV5-7
TGTGCCATCAGGGGGACTAGCGGGGCCACAGATACGCAGTATTTT | CAIRGTSGATDTQYF | . | TRBD2 | TRBJ2-3 | TRBV10-3
TGTGCCAGCAGTTTATTGGACTACAGGGGGAGAAACACTGAAGCTTTCTTT | CASSLLDYRGRNTEAFF | . | TRBD1 | TRBJ1-1 | TRBV28
TGTGCCAGCAGCGTATCCATAGGGTTTGAGGGAGAGCAGTTCTTC | CASSVSIGFEGEQFF | . | . | TRBJ2-1 | TRBV9
TGCGCCAGCAGGGACAGCTACGAGCAGTACTTC | CASRDSYEQYF | . | . | TRBJ2-7 | TRBV10-2
TGCGGTGCTACTAGGGCGGATGAGCAGTTCTTC | CGATRADEQFF | . | . | TRBJ2-1 | TRBV20-1
TGTGCCAGCAGTTTTGCGAGCTCTGGGGCCAACGTCCTGACTTTC | CASSFASSGANVLTF | . | . | TRBJ2-6 | TRBV27
TGCGCCAGCAGCTTGGCCGGGCGGGGCACCGGGGAGCTGTTTTTT | CASSLAGRGTGELFF | . | . | TRBJ2-2 | TRBV5-1
TGTGCCAGCAGCCCCGGACTAGCGGGAGTGTTCGAGACCCAGTACTTC | CASSPGLAGVFETQYF | . | TRBD2 | TRBJ2-5 | TRBV7-9
TGTGCCAGTACAGGAGACTACAATCAGCCCCAGCATTTT | CASTGDYNQPQHF | once | . | TRBJ1-5 | TRBV18
TGTGCCAGCATCAAGATCGCCTCTGGGGCCAACGTCCTGACTTTC | CASIKIASGANVLTF | many | . | TRBJ2-6 | TRBV7-9
TGTGCCAGCAGTGAAGGGGCAGGAAACACCATATATTTT | CASSEGAGNTIYF | . | . | TRBJ1-3 | TRBV2
TGCGCCAGCAGCTTGGGCAGGGGATTTAGCCCCCAGCATTTT | CASSLGRGFSPQHF | few | . | TRBJ1-5 | TRBV5-1
TGCAGCGTGAGGTCCGGGGGTCATGAGCAGTTCTTC | CSVRSGGHEQFF | few | . | TRBJ2-1 | TRBV29-1
TGTGCCAGTAGTATCCTCCAGCCCCCTTCAAATGAGCAGTTCTTC | CASSILQPPSNEQFF | . | . | TRBJ2-1 | TRBV19
TGTGCCAGCTCACCACCGGGGGAAGATACGCAGTATTTT | CASSPPGEDTQYF | . | . | TRBJ2-3 | TRBV18
TGTGCCAGCAGTGCGACAGGGACCTATGGCTACACCTTC | CASSATGTYGYTF | few | TRBD1 | TRBJ1-2 | TRBV6-1
TGTGCCAGCAGCTTAGAACACAATCAGCCCCAGCATTTT | CASSLEHNQPQHF | . | . | TRBJ1-5 | TRBV7-8
TGTGCCAGCAGTTTAGCCCCCGGCGGAGTCTCTGGAAACACCATATATTTT | CASSLAPGGVSGNTIYF | . | . | TRBJ1-3 | TRBV28
TGTGCCAGCAGCCCCCGGGACAGGGGTTCAACTAATGAAAAACTGTTTTTT | CASSPRDRGSTNEKLFF | . | TRBD1 | TRBJ1-4 | TRBV9
TGTGCCACGGACAGGGGTACTGAAGCTTTCTTT | CATDRGTEAFF | . | TRBD1 | TRBJ1-1 | TRBV7-9
TGTGCCATTAAAAGGGATACAAACTCTGGGGCCAACGTCCTGACTTTC | CAIKRDTNSGANVLTF | . | . | TRBJ2-6 | TRBV10-3
TGCAGCGTTGTAGAGACGGGCATGGAGTCTGAAGCTTTCTTT | CSVVETGMESEAFF | . | . | TRBJ1-1 | TRBV29-1
TGTGCCACCAGTCGAGGGAGCCCCACAGATACGCAGTATTTT | CATSRGSPTDTQYF | once | . | TRBJ2-3 | TRBV15
TGTGCCTGTCCCCCCCCGACTGGACTGAACACCGGGGAGCTGTTTTTT | CACPPPTGLNTGELFF | . | . | TRBJ2-2 | TRBV30
TGTGCCAGTAGTATAAACATCGAATTCTACGAGCAGTACTTC | CASSINIEFYEQYF | . | . | TRBJ2-7 | TRBV19
TGCGCCAGCAGCTTGGCGGCGGTGGGGCTAGCGGATCCGAGCTCCTACGAGCAGTACTTC | CASSLAAVGLADPSSYEQYF | . | TRBD2 | TRBJ2-7 | TRBV5-1
TGTGCCAGCAGCTTAGCCAGCATGAGCTCTGGAAACACCATATATTTT | CASSLASMSSGNTIYF | . | . | TRBJ1-3 | TRBV7-9
TGTGCCAGCAGGACCGGGACAGAGGACTACGAGCAGTACTTC | CASRTGTEDYEQYF | few | TRBD1 | TRBJ2-7 | TRBV2
TGCAGTGGGGGCGGGGAAGAGGTTCAGTACTTC | CSGGGEEVQYF | . | . | TRBJ2-4 | TRBV20-1
TGTGCCAGCAGCCAAGACCGCGGATACGAGCAGTACTTC | CASSQDRGYEQYF | . | . | TRBJ2-7 | TRBV4-2
TGTGCCAGCAGCCAACCGGGACTAGCGGGACTCTACGAGCAGTACTTC | CASSQPGLAGLYEQYF | . | TRBD2 | TRBJ2-7 | TRBV14
TGTGCCAGCAGCTTGCTCGCCCCAGGGGGCGTCAATCAGCCCCAGCATTTT | CASSLLAPGGVNQPQHF | . | TRBD1 | TRBJ1-5 | TRBV7-8
TGTGCCAGCAGTATGCACGCTAACTATGGCTACACCTTC | CASSMHANYGYTF | . | . | TRBJ1-2 | TRBV6-5
TGTGCCAGCAGCCCCACAGGGGGTGGCAATCAGCCCCAGCATTTT | CASSPTGGGNQPQHF | . | TRBD1 | TRBJ1-5 | TRBV6-5
TGTGCCAGCAGCTTAGCGTCCGTTGGAGAGACCCAGTACTTC | CASSLASVGETQYF | . | . | TRBJ2-5 | TRBV7-9